This T cell receptor beta chain comes out of a study of T cell changes during pregnancy in multiple sclerosis. Method: immunoSEQ multiplex PCR; TCRdb's copy keeps in-frame clones and lacks some. The table has 40,000 to 55,000 clones, 85% to 95% seen once. The material sequenced was peripheral blood. The TCR originated in a female donor with multiple sclerosis, enrolled in a pregnancy study.

CDR3 in DNA: TGTGCCAGCAGTGAAAAGGGGGGGACTGAAGCTTTCTTT. Its translation: CASSEKGGTEAFF. V and J are TRBV6-1 and TRBJ1-1; tentatively, D is TRBD1 (6 bases). Germline loops: CDR1 MNHNS, CDR2 SASEGT. The CDR3 is 13 residues long. V lost 2 bases, J lost 5 bases, and 9 bases lay in between.